This T cell receptor (beta chain) was captured in a study of T cells after somatic rescue of genetic block. The method was immunoSEQ multiplex PCR; TCRdb's version includes in-frame clones alone and lacks a portion of them. The sample consists of roughly 65,000 clones, 92% of them appearing once. V trimming: 3 bases; J trimming: 1 base; junction bases outside the gene matches: 8. Germline values: CDR1 GTSNPN, CDR2 SVGIG (reference sequence). The CDR3 covers 16 residues. The sample was peripheral blood mononuclear cells (PBMCs). J is TRBJ2-2 and V is TRBV30; the match to TRBD2 covers 7 bases. The TCR originated in a man in his forties. The CDR3 DNA sequence: TGTGCCTGGAGATCCTGGACTAGTCTGAACACCGGGGAGCTGTTTTTT. Its translation is CAWRSWTSLNTGELFF.